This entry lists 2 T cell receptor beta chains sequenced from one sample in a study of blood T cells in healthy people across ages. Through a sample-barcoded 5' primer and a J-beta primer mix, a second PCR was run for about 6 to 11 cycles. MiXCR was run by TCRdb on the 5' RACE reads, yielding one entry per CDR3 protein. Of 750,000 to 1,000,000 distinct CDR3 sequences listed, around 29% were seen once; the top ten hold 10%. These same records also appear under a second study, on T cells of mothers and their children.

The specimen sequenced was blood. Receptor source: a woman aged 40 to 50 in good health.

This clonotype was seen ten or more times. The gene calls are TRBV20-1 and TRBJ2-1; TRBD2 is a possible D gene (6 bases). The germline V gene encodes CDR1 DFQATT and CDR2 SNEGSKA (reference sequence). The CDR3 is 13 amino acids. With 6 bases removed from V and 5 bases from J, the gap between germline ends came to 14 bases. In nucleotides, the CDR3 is TGCAGTGCCCGAGTAGGGAGGAACAATGAGCAGTTCTTC. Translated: CSARVGRNNEQFF.

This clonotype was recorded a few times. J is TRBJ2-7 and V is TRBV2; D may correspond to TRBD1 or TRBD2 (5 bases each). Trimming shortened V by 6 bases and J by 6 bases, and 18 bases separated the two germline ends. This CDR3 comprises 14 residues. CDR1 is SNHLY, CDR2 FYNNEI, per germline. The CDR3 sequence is CASRAPGTTLEQYF. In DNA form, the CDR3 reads TGTGCCAGCAGAGCCCCTGGGACGACTCTCGAGCAGTACTTC.